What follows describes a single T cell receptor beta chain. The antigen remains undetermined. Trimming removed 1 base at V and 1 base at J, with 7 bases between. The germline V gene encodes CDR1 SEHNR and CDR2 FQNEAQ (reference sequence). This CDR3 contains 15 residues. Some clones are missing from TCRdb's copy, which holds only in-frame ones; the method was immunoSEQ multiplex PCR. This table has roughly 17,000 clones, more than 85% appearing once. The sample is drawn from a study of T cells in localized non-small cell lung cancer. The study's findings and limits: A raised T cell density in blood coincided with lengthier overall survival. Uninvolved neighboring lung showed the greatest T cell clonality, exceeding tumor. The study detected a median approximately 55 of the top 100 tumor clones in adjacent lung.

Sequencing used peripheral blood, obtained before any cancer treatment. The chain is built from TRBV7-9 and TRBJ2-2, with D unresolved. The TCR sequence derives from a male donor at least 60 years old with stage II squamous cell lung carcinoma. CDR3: CASSLDSGNTGELFF. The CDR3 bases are TGTGCCAGCAGCTTAGATTCTGGGAACACCGGGGAGCTGTTTTTT.